These 14 T cell receptor beta chains were all obtained from the same sample, sequenced in a study of regulatory T cells in long-lasting Graves disease. Arm-PCR of CDR3 regions and iRepertoire HTBI primers were used to build TCR beta libraries. TCRdb ran MiXCR on the multiplex PCR reads and lists one entry per CDR3 protein. The sample shows 580,000 or so distinct CDR3 sequences, about 16% of them seen only once. Time point of the sample: newly diagnosed GD, antithyroid drugs for less than 3 months. The authors made the TCR library using RNA they extracted from PBMCs. This same sample was also taken into another study, of T cells in Graves' hyperthyroidism and ophthalmopathy.

The sample here was peripheral blood mononuclear cells (PBMCs), taken at new diagnosis, from a patient treated with antithyroid drugs. These receptors were obtained from a man aged 18 to 29 with Graves disease.

The chain recombines TRBV30 with TRBJ1-3; no reliable D call. The germline V gene encodes CDR1 GTSNPN and CDR2 SVGIG (reference sequence). V was shortened by 1 base and J by 0 bases, with 4 bases between the two germline ends. This CDR3 is built from 13 residues. Here the CDR3 DNA reads TGTGCCTGGAGTGAAATCTCTGGAAACACCATATATTTT. Amino acids: CAWSEISGNTIYF.

This clonotype was observed at least ten times. The chain is built from TRBV28 and TRBJ1-1; tentative D call: TRBD1 (6 bases). CDR3 size: 14 residues. Germline lookup yields CDR1 MDHEN and CDR2 SYDVKM. Trimming pared 4 bases from V and 2 bases from J, leaving 11 bases between. This chain's CDR3 is CASSSTGRNTEAFF. The CDR3 DNA sequence: TGTGCCAGCAGTTCGACAGGCCGAAACACTGAAGCTTTCTTT.

The chain links TRBV5-6 to TRBJ2-3; D gene unclear. Per germline, CDR1 SGHDT and CDR2 YYEEEE. This CDR3 is 12 amino acids long. V was trimmed by 3 bases and J by 6 bases, leaving 8 bases between them. The DNA of the CDR3 is TGTGCCAGCAGCTGGGCTATGGATACGCAGTATTTT. Amino acid sequence: CASSWAMDTQYF.

V gene TRBV4-1 combines with J gene TRBJ2-5, with 8 bases aligning to TRBD2. Germline assignment: CDR1 MGHRA and CDR2 YSYEKL. The CDR3 sequence is 16 residues long. With 4 bases clipped from V and 3 bases from J, the junction kept 10 bases outside the gene matches. CDR3 loop: CASSPGGMGLEETQYF. The CDR3 DNA reads TGCGCCAGCAGCCCCGGGGGGATGGGACTAGAAGAGACCCAGTACTTC.

In this sample, this clonotype turned up many times. V is TRBV28 and J is TRBJ1-5; 7 positions match TRBD1. V lost 5 bases, J lost 0 bases, and 7 bases stayed unmatched. The length of the CDR3 is 16 residues. CDR1 and CDR2 from the germline V gene are MDHEN and SYDVKM. CDR3 in DNA: TGTGCCAGCAGTCCCTCGGGACAGCATAGCAATCAGCCCCAGCATTTT. It codes for CASSPSGQHSNQPQHF.

This clonotype was seen many times. The chain combines TRBV5-1 with TRBJ2-1, with D perhaps matching TRBD1 (5 bases). The V gene's germline CDR1 is SGHRS and CDR2 YFSETQ. This CDR3 spans 13 amino acids. Between the trimmed V and J ends, which lost 4 bases and 6 bases, there was a span of 11 bases. CDR3 protein: CASSTTGGNEQFF. In DNA, the CDR3 is TGCGCCAGCAGCACAACAGGTGGCAATGAGCAGTTCTTC.

This clonotype was found a few times. The chain links TRBV15 to TRBJ1-1; possibly TRBD1 for D (5 bases). This CDR3 is 14 amino acids long. Per germline, CDR1 LNHNV and CDR2 YYDKDF (reference sequence). V was shortened by 4 bases and J by 5 bases, with 14 bases between the two germline ends. CDR3 bases: TGTGCCACCAGCACAGACCTGAGGGGTACTGAAGCTTTCTTT. This sequence encodes CATSTDLRGTEAFF.

This clonotype was seen more than once but under ten times. The V and J genes are TRBV2 and TRBJ1-3, with TRBD1 matching 7 bases. Per germline, CDR1 SNHLY and CDR2 FYNNEI. This CDR3 region has 15 residues. The V and J ends lost 5 bases and 0 bases, in that order; junction bases with no gene match: 4. The CDR3: CASSKGQSSGNTIYF. In DNA form, the CDR3 reads TGTGCCAGCAGTAAGGGACAGAGCTCTGGAAACACCATATATTTT.

This clonotype was counted many times. The rearrangement joins TRBV6-1 to TRBJ2-7, with D possibly TRBD2 on 6 matching bases. The CDR3 is 15 residues long. Trimming left V 1 base short and J 3 bases short, with 13 bases between. CDR1 MNHNS and CDR2 SASEGT come from the germline V gene. CDR3 in DNA: TGTGCCAGCAGTGAAGGTGGAGGGTTCCTCTACGAGCAGTACTTC. Amino acids: CASSEGGGFLYEQYF.

The table lists this clonotype with a few counts. The chain is built from TRBV5-5 and TRBJ1-1, with D perhaps matching TRBD1 (5 bases). This CDR3 has 14 residues. From germline, CDR1 is SGHKS and CDR2 YYEKEE (reference sequence). Trimming left V 4 bases short and J 1 base short, with 11 bases between. The CDR3: CASSGRRGNTEAFF. The CDR3 region has the DNA TGTGCCAGCAGCGGGCGGAGGGGGAACACTGAAGCTTTCTTT.

The gene calls are TRBV28 and TRBJ1-1; D possibly corresponds to TRBD1 (5 bases). The CDR3 covers 17 residues. Trimming took 6 bases from V and 4 from J, leaving 24 bases between them. Germline lookup yields CDR1 MDHEN and CDR2 SYDVKM. CDR3 sequence reads: CASSPPPADGGGTEAFF. CDR3 in DNA: TGTGCCAGCAGCCCCCCCCCTGCAGACGGTGGGGGCACTGAAGCTTTCTTT.

The DNA for the CDR3 is TGCGCCAGCAGCCCTGGACTAGCGGGAGAAAGCGGCGAGACCCAGTACTTC. As protein: CASSPGLAGESGETQYF. This rearrangement joins TRBV5-1 to TRBJ2-5; 13 positions match TRBD2. V lost 4 bases to trimming and J lost 5 bases; unmatched junction nucleotides: 11. This CDR3 region has 17 residues. Germline CDR1 and CDR2: SGHRS and YFSETQ. Full variable domain (rest looked up from reference TRBV5-1 and TRBJ2-5): KAGVTQTPRYLIKTRGQQVTLSCSPISGHRSVSWYQQTPGQGLQFLFEYFSETQRNKGNFPGRFSGRQFSNSRSEMNVSTLELGDSALYLCASSPGLAGESGETQYFGPGTRLLVL.

J is TRBJ2-3 and V is TRBV20-1, with 12 nucleotides matching TRBD2. With V trimmed by 1 base and J by 6 bases, 8 bases remained unmatched. CDR3 size: 16 residues. Germline V gives CDR1 DFQATT, CDR2 SNEGSKA (reference sequence). CDR3 loop: CSARVLTSGSRDTQYF. CDR3 DNA sequence: TGCAGTGCTAGAGTGTTGACTAGCGGGAGTCGGGATACGCAGTATTTT.

A note on this clonotype: This may arise from a read error, as a much more abundant clone is one base away. The V gene is TRBV7-2, the J gene TRBJ2-1; no reliable D call. The CDR3 extends over 15 amino acids. Germline V gene lookup returns CDR1 SGHTA and CDR2 FQGNSA. V was shortened by 3 bases and J by 10 bases, with 19 bases between the two germline ends. The CDR3 sequence: CASSFILGGAGEQFF. CDR3 DNA sequence: TGTGCCAGCAGCTTTATCCTGGGTGGTGCTGGAGAGCAGTTCTTC.